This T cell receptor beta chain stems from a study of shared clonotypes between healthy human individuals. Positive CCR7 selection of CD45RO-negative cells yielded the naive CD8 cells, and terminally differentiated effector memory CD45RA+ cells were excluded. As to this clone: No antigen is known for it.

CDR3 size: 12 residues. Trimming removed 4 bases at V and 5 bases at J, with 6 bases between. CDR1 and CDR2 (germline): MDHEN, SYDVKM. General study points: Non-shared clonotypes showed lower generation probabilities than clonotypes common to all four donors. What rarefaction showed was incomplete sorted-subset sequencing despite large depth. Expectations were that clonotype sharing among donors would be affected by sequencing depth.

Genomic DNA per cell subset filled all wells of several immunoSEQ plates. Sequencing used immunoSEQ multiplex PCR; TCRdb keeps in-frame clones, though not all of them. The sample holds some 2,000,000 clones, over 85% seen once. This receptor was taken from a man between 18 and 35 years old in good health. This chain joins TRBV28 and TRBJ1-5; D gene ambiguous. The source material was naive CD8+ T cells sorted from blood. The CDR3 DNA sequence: TGTGCCAGCAGTTACGTGGATCAGCCCCAGCATTTT. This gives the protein CASSYVDQPQHF.